This note documents a single T cell receptor (beta chain) sequence. The data were obtained in a study of CD8 T cells in Susac syndrome. Between the trimmed V and J ends, which lost 5 bases and 7 bases, there was a span of 9 bases. This CDR3 contains 10 residues. CDR1 is SQVTM, CDR2 ANQGSEA, per germline. Sequencing of TCR beta covered CD8+ and CD4+ T cells obtained from blood. CD8+ and CD4+ T cells were negatively isolated; TEMRA cells were FACS-enriched. With random hexamers, 0.5 to 1 ug RNA was reverse transcribed. TCRdb ran MiXCR on the immunoSEQ multiplex PCR reads and lists one entry per CDR3 protein. The sample has about 280,000 distinct CDR3 sequences; 70% to 90% are singletons.

The V and J genes are TRBV29-1 and TRBJ2-7, with a possible D match to TRBD1 (6 bases). The receptor comes from a human donor with multiple sclerosis. Sequencing was carried out using CD8+ T cells from PBMCs. As DNA, the CDR3 is TGCAGCGTTAATACAGGGGAGCAGTACTTC. This encodes CSVNTGEQYF.